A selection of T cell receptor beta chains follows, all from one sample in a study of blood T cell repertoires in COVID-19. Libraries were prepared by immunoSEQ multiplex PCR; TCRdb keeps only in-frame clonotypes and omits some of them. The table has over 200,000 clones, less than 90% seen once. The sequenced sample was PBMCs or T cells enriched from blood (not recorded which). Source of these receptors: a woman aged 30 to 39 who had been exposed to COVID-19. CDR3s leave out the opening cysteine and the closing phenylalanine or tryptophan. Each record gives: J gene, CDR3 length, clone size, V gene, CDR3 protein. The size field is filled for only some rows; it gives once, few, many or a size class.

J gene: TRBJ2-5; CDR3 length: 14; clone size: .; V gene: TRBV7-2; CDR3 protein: ASSLGGAGGQETQY
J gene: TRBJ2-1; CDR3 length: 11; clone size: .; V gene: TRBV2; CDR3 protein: ASSVRPRGEQF
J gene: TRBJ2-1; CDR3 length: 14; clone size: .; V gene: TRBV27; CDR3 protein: ASSLSGRGAYNEQF
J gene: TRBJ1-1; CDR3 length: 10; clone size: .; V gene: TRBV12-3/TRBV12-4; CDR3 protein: ASLLLSTEAF
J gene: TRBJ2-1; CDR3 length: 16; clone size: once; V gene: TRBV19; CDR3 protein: ASSIDRFSGGVHNEQF
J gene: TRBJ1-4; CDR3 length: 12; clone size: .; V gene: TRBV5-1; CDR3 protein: ASSQQGINEKLF
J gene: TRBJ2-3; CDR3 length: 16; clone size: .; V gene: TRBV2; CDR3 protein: ASRNRGRRGSRTDTQY
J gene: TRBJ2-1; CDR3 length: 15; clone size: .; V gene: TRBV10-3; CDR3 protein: AISDPSGGDLRNEQF
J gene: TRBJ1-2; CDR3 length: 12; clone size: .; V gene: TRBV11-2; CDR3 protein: ASSPLDRNYGYT
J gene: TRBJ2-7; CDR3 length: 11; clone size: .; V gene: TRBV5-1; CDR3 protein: AIRPNRDREQY
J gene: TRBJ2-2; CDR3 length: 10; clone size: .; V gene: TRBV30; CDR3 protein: ASLAGVGELF
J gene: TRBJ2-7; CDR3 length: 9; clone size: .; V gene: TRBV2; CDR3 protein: ASRENYEQY
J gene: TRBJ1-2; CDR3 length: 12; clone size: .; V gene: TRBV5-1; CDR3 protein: ASSLYQGAGGYT
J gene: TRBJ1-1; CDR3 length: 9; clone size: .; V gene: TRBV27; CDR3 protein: ASSWVSGAF
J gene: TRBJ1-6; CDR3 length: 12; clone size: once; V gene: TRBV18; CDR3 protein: ASSPGRANSPLH
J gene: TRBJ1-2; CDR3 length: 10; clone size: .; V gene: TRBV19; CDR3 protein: ASSITDYGYT
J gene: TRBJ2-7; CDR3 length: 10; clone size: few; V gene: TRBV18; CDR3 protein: ASSRQGYEQY
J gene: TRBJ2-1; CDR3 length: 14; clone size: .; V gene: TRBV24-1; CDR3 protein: ATSDRASGGADEQF
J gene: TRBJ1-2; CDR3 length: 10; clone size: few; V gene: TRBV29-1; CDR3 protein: SAAEGASGYT
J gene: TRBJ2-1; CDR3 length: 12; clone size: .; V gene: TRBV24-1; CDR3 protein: ATSDQDRYNEQF
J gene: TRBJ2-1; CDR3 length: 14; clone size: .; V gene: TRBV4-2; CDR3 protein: ASSQRLAGGPGEQF
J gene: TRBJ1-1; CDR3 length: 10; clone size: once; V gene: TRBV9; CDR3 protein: ASSGPGQRTF
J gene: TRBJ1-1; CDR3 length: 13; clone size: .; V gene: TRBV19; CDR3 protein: ASLKGGPMNTEAF
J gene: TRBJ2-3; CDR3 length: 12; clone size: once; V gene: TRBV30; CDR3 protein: AWSLADRGDTQY
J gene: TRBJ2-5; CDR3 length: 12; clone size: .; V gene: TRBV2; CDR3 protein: ASRGSRPKETQY
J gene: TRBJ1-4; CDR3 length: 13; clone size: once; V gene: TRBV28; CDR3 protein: ASSLRTGANEKLF
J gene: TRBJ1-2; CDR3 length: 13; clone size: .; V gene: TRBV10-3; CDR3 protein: AIRPAKTRNYGYT
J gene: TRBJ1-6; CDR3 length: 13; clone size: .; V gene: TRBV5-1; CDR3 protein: ASSFSGGVNSPLH
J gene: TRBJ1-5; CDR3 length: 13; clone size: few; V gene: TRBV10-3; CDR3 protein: AISSTGTSNQPQH
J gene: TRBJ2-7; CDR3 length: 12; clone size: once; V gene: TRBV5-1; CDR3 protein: ASSLSQGFNEQY
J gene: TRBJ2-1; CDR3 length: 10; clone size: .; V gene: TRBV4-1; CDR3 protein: ASSQDGDIEF
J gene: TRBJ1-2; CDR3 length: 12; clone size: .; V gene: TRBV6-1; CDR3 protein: ASSPGLINYGYT
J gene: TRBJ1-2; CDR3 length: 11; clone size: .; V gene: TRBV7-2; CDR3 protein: ASSLDRSGGYT
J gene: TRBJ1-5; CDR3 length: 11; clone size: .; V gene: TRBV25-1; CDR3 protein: ASRTGGGQPQH
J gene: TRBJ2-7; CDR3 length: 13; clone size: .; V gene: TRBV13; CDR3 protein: ASSSARDREHEQY
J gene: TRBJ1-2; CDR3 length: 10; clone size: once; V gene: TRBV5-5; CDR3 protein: ASRDRVYGYT
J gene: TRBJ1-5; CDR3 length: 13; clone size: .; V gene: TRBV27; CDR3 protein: ASRWTGVSNQPQH
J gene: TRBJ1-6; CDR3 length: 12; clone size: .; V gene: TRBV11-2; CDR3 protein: ASSLNRLNSPLH
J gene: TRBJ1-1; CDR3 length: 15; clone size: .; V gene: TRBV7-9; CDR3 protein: ASSPTPGQGQGTEAF
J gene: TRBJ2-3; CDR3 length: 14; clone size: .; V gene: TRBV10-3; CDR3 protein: AISDVAGGGTDTQY
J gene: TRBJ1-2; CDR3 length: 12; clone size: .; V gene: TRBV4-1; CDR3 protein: ASSQERQGVGYT
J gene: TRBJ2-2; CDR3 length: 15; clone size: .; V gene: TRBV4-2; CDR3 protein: ASSLTGTSGDTGELF
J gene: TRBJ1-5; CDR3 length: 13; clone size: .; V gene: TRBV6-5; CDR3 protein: ASTRQGPSNQPQH
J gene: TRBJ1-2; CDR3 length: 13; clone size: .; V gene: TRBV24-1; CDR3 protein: ATSDPRQGKYGYT
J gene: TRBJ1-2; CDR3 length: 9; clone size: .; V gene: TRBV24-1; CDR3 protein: ATSAGQNYT
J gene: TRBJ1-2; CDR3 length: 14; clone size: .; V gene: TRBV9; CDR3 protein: ASSVDQGQGDYGYT
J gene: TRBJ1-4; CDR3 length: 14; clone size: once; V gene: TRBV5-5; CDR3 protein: ASSSPEAGHSEKLF
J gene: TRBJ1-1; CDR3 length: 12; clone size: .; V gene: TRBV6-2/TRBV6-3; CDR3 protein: ASSLPEGATEAF
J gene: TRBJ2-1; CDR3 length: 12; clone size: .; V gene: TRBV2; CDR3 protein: ASSEQLAWDEQF
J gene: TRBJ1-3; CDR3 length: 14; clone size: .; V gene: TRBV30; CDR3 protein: AWTPRGLSSGNTIY
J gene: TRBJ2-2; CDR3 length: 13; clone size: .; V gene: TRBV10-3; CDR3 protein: ASEGGQINTGELF
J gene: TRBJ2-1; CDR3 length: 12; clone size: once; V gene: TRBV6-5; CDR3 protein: ASTGQRSYNEQF
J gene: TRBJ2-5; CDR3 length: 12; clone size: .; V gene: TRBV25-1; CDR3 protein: ASSEWGELETQY